This T cell receptor beta chain is from a study of shared clonotypes between healthy human individuals. A note on this clone: Its antigen is unknown.

At deep level, the assay was performed. Sequencing used immunoSEQ multiplex PCR; TCRdb keeps in-frame clones, though not all of them. The sample lists over 300,000 clones; around 86% were seen once. The CDR3 totals 16 residues. Looked up from germline, CDR1 is SGHTA and CDR2 is FQGNSA. With 2 bases clipped from V and 5 bases from J, the junction kept 8 bases outside the gene matches. Healthy HIV-negative adults without recent acute infections or vaccinations served as donors. Whole-study findings and limits: Richness estimates generally favored naive over memory subsets.

The V gene is TRBV7-2, the J gene TRBJ1-2; 10 positions match TRBD1. The sample comprised memory CD8+ T cells sorted from blood. The subset denotes: CD45RO+ cells pooled with CCR7-negative TemRA cells. The source of this sequence is a man between 18 and 29 years old in good health. The CDR3: CASSLLFGQGGYGYTF. CDR3 DNA: TGTGCCAGCAGCTTACTCTTCGGACAGGGGGGTTATGGCTACACCTTC.